This T cell receptor beta chain was sequenced for a study of blood T cell repertoires in COVID-19. TCRdb keeps only in-frame clones here, not all; method: immunoSEQ multiplex PCR. The table shows a few hundred thousand clones, with around 88% occurring only once. Germline lookup yields CDR1 DFQATT and CDR2 SNEGSKA (reference sequence). Trimming pared 3 bases from V and 2 bases from J, leaving 13 bases between. This CDR3 comprises 14 residues. Material: peripheral blood. The source is a woman in her forties or fifties with acute or convalescent COVID-19. The chain couples TRBV20-1 to TRBJ2-5; a possible D gene is TRBD2 (5 bases). This CDR3 reads CSASFGVEQETQYF. CDR3 coding DNA: TGCAGTGCTAGTTTCGGGGTAGAACAAGAGACCCAGTACTTC.